This T cell receptor beta chain appears in the sequencing data of a study of cytomegalovirus exposure and HLA in healthy donors. PCR involved 60 Vbeta and 13 Jbeta primers. The protocol was immunoSEQ multiplex PCR, while the TCRdb copy is restricted to in-frame clones and leaves out a portion. The table has 150,000 to 200,000 clones, under 80% seen once. V was pared by 7 bases and J by 3 bases, with 12 bases between. This CDR3 is built from 13 residues. Germline lookup yields CDR1 MDHEN and CDR2 SYDVKM. The rearrangement uses TRBV28 and TRBJ1-1; no clear D. This sequence was found in a woman under 40 in good health and CMV-seronegative. The sample was PBMCs. The CDR3 reads CASTPQSHTEAFF. The CDR3 DNA is TGTGCCAGCACCCCCCAGTCTCACACTGAAGCTTTCTTT.